What follows is one T cell receptor beta chain and its context. In the study's own analysis: Amplification of reference gene primers provided the estimated nucleated cell counts. Some clones are missing from TCRdb's copy, which holds only in-frame ones; the method was immunoSEQ multiplex PCR. That table supplies the V and J calls and clone size; D and trimming were determined from the DNA. Seen here are about 40,000 clones, roughly 82% observed once, and the top ten hold 14%. CDR1 and CDR2 from the germline V gene are MNHEY and SVGAGI. V lost 6 bases and J lost 8, with 19 bases in between. The CDR3 covers 15 residues. These data come from a study of blood T cell repertoires in COVID-19. About the research overall: Sites in the United States, Italy and Spain provided acute and convalescent COVID-19 samples.

Sample: peripheral blood. The genes are TRBV6-5 and TRBJ1-4, with a weak D call TRBD1 (5 bases). The sequence derives from a man aged 50 to 60 with active or convalescent COVID-19. CDR3 sequence reads: CASSPNAGGIEKLFF. As DNA, the CDR3 is TGTGCCAGCAGCCCCAATGCGGGGGGGATCGAAAAACTGTTTTTT.